What follows is one T cell receptor beta chain and its context. Antigen specificity is unknown. UMI-labeled 5' RACE TRB cDNA libraries were prepared from the cells. For each CDR3 protein, TCRdb gives one entry from its re-call of the 5' RACE reads, without DNA. The sample's table shows about 43,000 distinct CDR3 sequences. The sample is drawn from a study of CXCR3-negative and CXCR3-positive naive CD8 T cells. Study observations and caveats: Naive CXCR3-negative cells resembled naive CXCR3-positive cells in TRBV-TRBJ usage; memory cells differed. Memory CD8+ cells had much lower diversity, and both naive subsets had comparably high diversity. After cryopreservation, expression of CXCR3 was partially reduced, and most assays were run with fresh PBMCs.

The sequence derives from a human donor in good health. Some clones in this sample may be carry-over from other donors' samples. Specimen: memory CD8+ T cells from blood.

This CDR3 reads CASSLENTGELFF. The chain links TRBV12-3 or TRBV12-4 to TRBJ2-2. The CDR3 covers 13 residues.